Following are 17 T cell receptor beta chains from one sample sequenced in a study of cytomegalovirus exposure and HLA in healthy donors. The PCR contained 60 Vbeta and 13 Jbeta primers. Repertoires were generated with immunoSEQ multiplex PCR, while TCRdb's copy carries only in-frame clones and drops some. The table records 80,000 to 100,000 clones, approximately 80% of them present only once. The sequenced sample consisted of PBMCs. The receptor source for this set is a man aged 40-49 years in good health and CMV-seronegative.

This clone was seen once. V and J are TRBV19 and TRBJ2-1; the match to TRBD2 covers 16 bases. The CDR3 consists of 17 residues. Germline CDR1 is LNHDA and CDR2 is SQIVND (reference sequence). Trimming at V came to 4 bases and at J to 5 bases, leaving 5 bases not matched to a gene. In nucleotides, the CDR3 is TGTGCCAGTAGTACGGGACTAGCGGGAGGGCCCCACAATGAGCAGTTCTTC. Its protein is CASSTGLAGGPHNEQFF.

The chain joins TRBV7-8 to TRBJ2-7; TRBD2 matches at 9 bases. The CDR3 sequence is 17 residues long. Germline CDR1 SGHVS, CDR2 FQNEAQ. The ends lost 4 bases at V and 6 bases at J; junction bases unmatched: 16. DNA of the CDR3: TGTGCCAGCAGCTCCCGTAATAGCGGGAGTTTAGGGGGCGAGCAGTACTTC. Protein product: CASSSRNSGSLGGEQYF. Complete variable domain (other parts from reference TRBV7-8 and TRBJ2-7): GAGVSQSPRYKVAKRGQDVALRCDPISGHVSLFWYQQALGQGPEFLTYFQNEAQLDKSGLPSDRFFAERPEGSVSTLKIQRTQQEDSAVYLCASSSRNSGSLGGEQYFGPGTRLTVT.

The V and J genes are TRBV5-1 and TRBJ1-2; 9 bases match TRBD1. Per the germline V gene, CDR1 is SGHRS and CDR2 is YFSETQ. The J segment lost 8 bases and the V segment lost 7 bases, leaving 9 bases of the junction unmatched. This CDR3 has 13 amino acids. CDR3 sequence reads: CASSTGGTGGYTF. The CDR3 DNA reads as TGCGCCAGCTCAACAGGGGGCACGGGAGGCTACACCTTC.

The chain links TRBV28 to TRBJ2-2; 10 positions match TRBD1. The CDR3 spans 16 residues. Germline CDR1 reads MDHEN; CDR2 reads SYDVKM. Trimming at V came to 5 bases and at J to 6 bases, leaving 9 bases not matched to a gene. In nucleotides, the CDR3 is TGTGCCAGCAGTCCCACGGGACAGGGGTGGGCCGGGGAGCTGTTTTTT. Residues: CASSPTGQGWAGELFF.

The gene calls are TRBV7-3 and TRBJ2-1, with TRBD2 matching over 12 bases. Trimming removed 5 bases from V and 7 bases from J; junction bases left unmatched: 12. The germline gives CDR1 SGHTA, CDR2 FQGTGA. CDR3 length equals 17 residues. CDR3 sequence reads: CASSPAPRLAGANEQFF. The CDR3 region has the DNA TGTGCCAGCAGCCCCGCCCCCCGACTAGCGGGGGCTAATGAGCAGTTCTTC.

This rearrangement joins TRBV27 to TRBJ1-1; D may be TRBD1 (5 bases). The CDR3 contains 14 residues. V was trimmed by 4 bases and J by 5 bases, leaving 14 bases between them. Germline assignment: CDR1 MNHEY and CDR2 SMNVEV (reference sequence). CDR3 sequence: CASSSHAGRTEAFF. CDR3 DNA: TGTGCCAGCAGTTCCCACGCAGGGCGGACTGAAGCTTTCTTT.

This chain connects TRBV4-2 to TRBJ1-2, with TRBD1 matching 8 bases. This CDR3 region has 18 residues. V lost 0 bases and J lost 4; bases outside the gene matches: 13. Germline-derived CDR1 and CDR2 are LGHNA and YNFKEQ. For the CDR3, the DNA is TGTGCCAGCAGCCAAGATCTCGCGGCAGGGGGCGAGGGCTATGGCTACACCTTC. Its translation is CASSQDLAAGGEGYGYTF.

The chain is built from TRBV5-6 and TRBJ2-7; 8 positions agree with TRBD1. The CDR3 spans 15 residues. V trimming: 1 base; J trimming: 4 bases; junction bases outside the gene matches: 7. Germline lookup yields CDR1 SGHDT and CDR2 YYEEEE. For the CDR3, the DNA is TGTGCCAGCAGCTTGTCTTCGAGACAGGGGTACGAGCAGTACTTC. Amino acids: CASSLSSRQGYEQYF.

This chain connects TRBV2 to TRBJ2-7; the match to TRBD1 covers 7 bases. This CDR3 has 15 residues. Germline-derived CDR1 and CDR2 are SNHLY and FYNNEI. J lost 0 bases, V lost 6 bases, and 8 bases had no gene match. The CDR3 DNA sequence: TGTGCCAGCAGGGGTTCGGGACAGTTCTCCTACGAGCAGTACTTC. This encodes CASRGSGQFSYEQYF.

The chain recombines TRBV7-2 with TRBJ1-2; D is uncertain. This CDR3 comprises 11 residues. Trimming pared 11 bases from V and 3 bases from J, leaving 10 bases between. CDR1 SGHTA and CDR2 FQGNSA come from the germline V gene. The CDR3 region is CALSGYYGYTF. The CDR3 nucleotides are TGTGCCCTCTCAGGTTACTATGGCTACACCTTC.

J is TRBJ2-6 and V is TRBV5-1, with 8 bases lining up with TRBD1. V was pared by 4 bases and J by 13 bases, with 7 bases of the junction left unmatched. The CDR3 loop spans 13 amino acids. Germline CDR1 SGHRS, CDR2 YFSETQ. The CDR3 loop is CASSVDRARVLTF. DNA for the CDR3: TGCGCCAGCAGCGTGGACAGGGCGCGGGTCCTGACTTTC.

The rearrangement uses TRBV28 and TRBJ1-2; the D is unclear. The V end was cut by 7 bases, the J end by 2 bases, with 17 bases between. The germline V gene encodes CDR1 MDHEN and CDR2 SYDVKM. This CDR3 is built from 15 residues. CDR3 coding DNA: TGTGCCAGCAACCCTATGGCAGGCGCGAACTATGGCTACACCTTC. It encodes CASNPMAGANYGYTF.

The rearrangement links TRBV6-5 to TRBJ2-2, with D perhaps TRBD2 (5 bases). The CDR3 has 13 amino acids. Germline loops: CDR1 MNHEY, CDR2 SVGAGI. Trimming took off 7 bases at V and 4 bases at J, with 10 bases between the two ends. In nucleotides, the CDR3 is TGTGCCAGCACCACTCGGGGCACCGGGGAGCTGTTTTTT. Translating it yields CASTTRGTGELFF.

The chain uses TRBV7-2 and TRBJ1-1; no firm D call. This CDR3 is 13 amino acids long. Trimming removed 5 bases from V and 6 bases from J, with 13 bases in between. In germline, CDR1 is SGHTA, CDR2 FQGNSA. In DNA, the CDR3 is TGTGCCAGCAGCCTGGTGAGGGCTTCTGAAGCTTTCTTT. Protein product: CASSLVRASEAFF. Full variable domain (remainder filled in from reference TRBV7-2 and TRBJ1-1): GAGVSQSPSNKVTEKGKDVELRCDPISGHTALYWYRQSLGQGLEFLIYFQGNSAPDKSGLPSDRFSAERTGGSVSTLTIQRTQQEDSAVYLCASSLVRASEAFFGQGTRLTVV.

This rearrangement joins TRBV11-2 to TRBJ1-1; D unclear. Looked up from germline, CDR1 is SGHAT and CDR2 is FQNNGV. This CDR3 comprises 13 residues. Trimming left V 3 bases short and J 5 bases short, with 10 bases between. CDR3 nucleotides: TGTGCCAGCAGCTTCGTCCTGAGGACTGAAGCTTTCTTT. As protein: CASSFVLRTEAFF.

This clone has only a few counts. The rearrangement links TRBV18 to TRBJ1-2, with 10 bases aligning to TRBD1. This CDR3 contains 15 residues. V gave up 3 bases and J gave up 4 bases; unmatched junction bases: 5. Germline lookup yields CDR1 KGHSH and CDR2 LQKENI. The CDR3 DNA follows: TGTGCCAGCTCACCTCCGGGACAGGGGTTCTATGGCTACACCTTC. The encoded protein is CASSPPGQGFYGYTF.

The gene calls are TRBV5-6 and TRBJ2-1, with 7 bases fitting TRBD1. V lost 4 bases and J lost 2; bases outside the gene matches: 12. This CDR3 has 17 residues. Germline V gene sequence: CDR1 SGHDT, CDR2 YYEEEE. CDR3 in DNA: TGTGCCAGCAGCCGGAACAGGGGACCAACCCCCTACAATGAGCAGTTCTTC. Its protein product is CASSRNRGPTPYNEQFF.